One sample yielded the 15 T cell receptor beta chains listed below, sequenced in a study of CD8 T cells in Susac syndrome. When the RNA was reverse transcribed, random hexamers were used with an input of about 0.5 to 1 ug. TCRdb recomputed calls from the immunoSEQ multiplex PCR reads with MiXCR, one row per CDR3 protein. Of around 140,000 distinct CDR3 sequences listed, over 80% are singletons. Sequencing was carried out using CD8+ T cells from PBMCs. These receptors originate from a human donor with multiple sclerosis.

The J gene is TRBJ2-3, the V gene TRBV2; possibly TRBD2 for D (5 bases). The length of the CDR3 is 15 residues. Trimming took 6 bases from V and 1 from J, leaving 14 bases between them. CDR1 and CDR2 (germline): SNHLY, FYNNEI. The CDR3 is CASSRPQEGTDTQYF. In nucleotides, the CDR3 is TGTGCCAGCAGCCGTCCTCAGGAGGGCACAGATACGCAGTATTTT.

The CDR3 loop reads CASSYSTGVDEAFF. Written as DNA, the CDR3 is TGTGCCAGCAGTTACTCAACAGGGGTCGATGAAGCTTTCTTT. V usage is TRBV6-2 or TRBV6-3 and J usage is TRBJ1-1; 7 bases line up with TRBD1. CDR1 and CDR2 (germline): MNHEY, SVGEGT. The ends lost 0 bases at V and 7 bases at J; junction bases unmatched: 5. This CDR3 has 14 amino acids.

V is TRBV24-1 and J is TRBJ2-1; 13 positions match TRBD2. The CDR3 runs to 21 residues. J lost 1 base, V lost 4 bases, and 15 bases had no gene match. From germline, CDR1 is KGHDR and CDR2 SFDVKD. The CDR3 is CATSDRYGLAGAHPSYNEQFF. Written as DNA, the CDR3 is TGTGCCACCAGTGACCGATACGGACTAGCGGGAGCCCATCCATCCTACAATGAGCAGTTCTTC.

The chain couples TRBV2 to TRBJ1-4, with D possibly TRBD1 on 5 matching bases. Trimming removed 6 bases at V and 4 bases at J, with 15 bases between. CDR3 size: 15 residues. Germline lookup yields CDR1 SNHLY and CDR2 FYNNEI. As DNA, the CDR3 is TGTGCCAGCAGGATACAGGATCTTCTTAATGAAAAACTGTTTTTT. This codes for CASRIQDLLNEKLFF.

The chain recombines TRBV13 with TRBJ1-1, with D uncertain. The germline CDR1 and CDR2 sequences are PRHDT and FYEKMQ (reference sequence). Trimming cost V 0 bases and J 7 bases, with 6 bases left between them. This CDR3 contains 12 residues. The CDR3 bases are TGTGCCAGCAGCTTAGGGGGATTTGAAGCTTTCTTT. Translation gives CASSLGGFEAFF.

The rearrangement links TRBV9 to TRBJ1-4, with 7 bases identical to TRBD1. V lost 5 bases to trimming and J lost 2 bases; unmatched junction nucleotides: 6. CDR1 and CDR2 from the germline V gene are SGDLS and YYNGEE. The CDR3 has 15 residues. The CDR3 region is CASRAGTETNEKLFF. In DNA, the CDR3 is TGTGCCAGCAGAGCCGGGACAGAGACTAATGAAAAACTGTTTTTT.

Comments on this clonotype: Mismatch with germline at one junction end may stem from a read error. The CDR3: CASSMTLNTEAFF. CDR3 sequence (DNA): TGTGCCAGTAGTATGACGCTGAACACTGAAGCCTTCTTT. The chain recombines TRBV19 with TRBJ1-1; no clear D. The germline V gene encodes CDR1 LNHDA and CDR2 SQIVND (reference sequence). This CDR3 spans 13 amino acids. Full variable domain (missing parts from reference TRBV19 and TRBJ1-1): DGGITQSPKYLFRKEGQNVTLSCEQNLNHDAMYWYRQDPGQGLRLIYYSQIVNDFQKGDIAEGYSVSREKKESFPLTVTSAQKNPTAFYLCASSMTLNTEAFFGQGTRLTVV.

The chain uses TRBV4-1 and TRBJ1-2; a weak D match, TRBD1 (5 bases). The V end was cut by 0 bases, the J end by 4 bases, with 18 bases between. The CDR3 covers 17 residues. Germline V CDR1 and CDR2: MGHRA, YSYEKL. CDR3 residues: CASSQDGRPKGVYGYTF. The CDR3 nucleotides read TGCGCCAGCAGCCAAGATGGGCGTCCCAAAGGGGTCTATGGCTACACCTTC.

This clonotype turned up a few times. The chain has TRBV13 and TRBJ2-6, with D maybe TRBD2 (5 bases). The CDR3 has 15 residues. In germline, CDR1 is PRHDT, CDR2 FYEKMQ (reference sequence). V lost 3 bases, J lost 3 bases, and 9 bases lay in between. The CDR3 nucleotides are TGTGCCAGCAGCTTCGAGGAGGATGGGGCCAACGTCCTGACTTTC. It is translated as CASSFEEDGANVLTF. The full variable domain, completed using reference TRBV13 and TRBJ2-6, is AAGVIQSPRHLIKEKRETATLKCYPIPRHDTVYWYQQGPGQDPQFLISFYEKMQSDKGSIPDRFSAQQFSDYHSELNMSSLELGDSALYFCASSFEEDGANVLTFGAGSRLTVL.

This clonotype was observed a handful of times. The chain joins TRBV6-5 to TRBJ1-2; D not resolved. Germline values: CDR1 MNHEY, CDR2 SVGAGI. The CDR3 covers 13 residues. V lost 2 bases and J 10 bases, leaving 14 bases between the germline ends. Here the CDR3 DNA reads TGTGCCAGCAGTTACGGTCGGAGTTCTTCCTACACCTTC. Its translation: CASSYGRSSSYTF.

The V and J genes are TRBV6-2 or TRBV6-3 and TRBJ2-7; unclear D gene. The V end lost 0 bases, the J end lost 7 bases, and 7 bases lay between the germline ends. The CDR3 consists of 12 residues. CDR1 and CDR2 (germline): MNHEY, SVGEGT. The CDR3, as DNA: TGTGCCAGCAGTTACTCGATGGGTGAGCAGTACTTC. Protein product: CASSYSMGEQYF.

There are a few counts of this clonotype. J is TRBJ2-7 and V is TRBV19; 11 bases match TRBD2. The CDR3 has 13 residues. Unmatched junction bases numbered 4, after V lost 6 bases and J lost 6 bases. Germline CDR1 LNHDA, CDR2 SQIVND (reference sequence). This CDR3 is CASRNGLAGEQYF. The CDR3 DNA follows: TGTGCCAGTAGGAACGGACTAGCGGGCGAGCAGTACTTC.

The chain joins TRBV15 to TRBJ1-4, with a possible D match to TRBD1 (5 bases). The germline V and J ends were trimmed by 5 bases and 3 bases, with 13 bases remaining between them. This CDR3 region has 15 residues. Germline V CDR1 and CDR2: LNHNV, YYDKDF (reference sequence). The CDR3 DNA reads TGTGCCACCAGCGAGGTGGGGGAGGCTAATGAAAAACTGTTTTTT. Its translation: CATSEVGEANEKLFF.

J is TRBJ2-7 and V is TRBV2; D possibly corresponds to TRBD1 (5 bases). The germline V gene has CDR1 SNHLY and CDR2 FYNNEI. V was clipped by 6 bases and J by 3 bases, with 18 bases between them. This CDR3 is 15 amino acids long. CDR3 DNA sequence: TGTGCCAGCAGATTTCGCAGGGTATCACACTACGAGCAGTACTTC. Encoded protein: CASRFRRVSHYEQYF. Full variable domain (outside the CDR3, taken from reference TRBV2 and TRBJ2-7): EPEVTQTPSHQVTQMGQEVILRCVPISNHLYFYWYRQILGQKVEFLVSFYNNEISEKSEIFDDQFSVERPDGSNFTLKIRSTKLEDSAMYFCASRFRRVSHYEQYFGPGTRLTVT.

Here the CDR3 DNA reads TGTGCCAGCAGCCAGAGCACCCGTCTTAGTGATGAGCAGTTCTTC. Translation: CASSQSTRLSDEQFF. This chain connects TRBV4-2 to TRBJ2-1, with no clear D. Germline assignment: CDR1 LGHNA and CDR2 YNFKEQ. CDR3 length: 15 residues. The V and J ends lost 3 bases and 8 bases respectively, with 17 bases between them.